This T cell receptor beta chain was profiled in a study of CD8+ T cells in alopecia areata. In the study overall: Tofacitinib therapy lasting 6 to 18 months was followed by 6 months off drug.

Findings of the study overall: In lesional scalp, particularly from alopecia totalis/universalis, clonality was higher than in normal scalp.

Indicated treatment: oral pan-JAK inhibitor, 5-10 mg twice daily. This CDR3 is built from 13 residues. Trimming took off 6 bases at V and 2 bases at J, with 10 bases between the two ends. Germline V gene lookup returns CDR1 SNHLY and CDR2 FYNNEI. With respect to this clone: Its antigen remains unidentified.

Reverse transcribed after extraction, RNA yielded cDNA as the sequencing template. The repertoire was sequenced with immunoSEQ multiplex PCR; TCRdb's copy has only in-frame clones and lacks some. The sample has about 130,000 clones; roughly 54% are singletons. Sequences were derived from CD8+ T cells sorted from blood, sampled at week 4, from a patient treated with tofacitinib. V and J are TRBV2 and TRBJ2-5; no firm D call. This clonotype was sampled from a human donor with alopecia areata. CDR3 bases: TGTGCCAGCAGGGAACACTCTCAAGAGACCCAGTACTTC. Protein product: CASREHSQETQYF.